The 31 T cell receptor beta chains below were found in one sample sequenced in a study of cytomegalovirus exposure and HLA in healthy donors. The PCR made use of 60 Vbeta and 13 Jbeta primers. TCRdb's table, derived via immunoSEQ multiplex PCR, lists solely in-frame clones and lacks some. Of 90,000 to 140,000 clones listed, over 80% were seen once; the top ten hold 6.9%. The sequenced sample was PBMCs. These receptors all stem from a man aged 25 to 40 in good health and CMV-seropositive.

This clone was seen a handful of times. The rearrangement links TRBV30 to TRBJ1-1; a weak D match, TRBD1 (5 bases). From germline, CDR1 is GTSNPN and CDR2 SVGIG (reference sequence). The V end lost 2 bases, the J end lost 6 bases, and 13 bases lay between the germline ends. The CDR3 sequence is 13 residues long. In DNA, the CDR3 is TGTGCCTGGAGTATGGGGGGGTTCGCTGAAGCTTTCTTT. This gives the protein CAWSMGGFAEAFF.

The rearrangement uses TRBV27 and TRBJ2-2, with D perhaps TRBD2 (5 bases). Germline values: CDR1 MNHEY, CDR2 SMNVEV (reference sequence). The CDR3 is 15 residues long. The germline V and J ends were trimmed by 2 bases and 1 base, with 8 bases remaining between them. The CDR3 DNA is TGTGCCAGCAGTTTAGGACGGGGGAACACCGGGGAGCTGTTTTTT. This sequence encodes CASSLGRGNTGELFF.

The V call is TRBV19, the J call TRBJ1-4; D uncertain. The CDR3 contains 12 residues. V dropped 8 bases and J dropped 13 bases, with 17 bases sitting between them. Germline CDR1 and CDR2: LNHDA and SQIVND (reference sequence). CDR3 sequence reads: CASGGGPERLFF. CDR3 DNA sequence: TGTGCCAGTGGAGGAGGGCCGGAGCGACTGTTTTTT.

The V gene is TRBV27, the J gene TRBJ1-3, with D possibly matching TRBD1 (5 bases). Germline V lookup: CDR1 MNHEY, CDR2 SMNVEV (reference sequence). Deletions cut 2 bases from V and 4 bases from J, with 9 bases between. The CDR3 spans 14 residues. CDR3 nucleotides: TGTGCCAGCAGTTTACAGGGTACGGGAAACACCATATATTTT. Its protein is CASSLQGTGNTIYF.

Here the CDR3 reads CASSVEWEGKNEQYF. The DNA for the CDR3 is TGTGCCAGCAGCGTAGAATGGGAGGGCAAGAACGAGCAGTACTTC. The chain uses TRBV9 and TRBJ2-7; 7 positions match TRBD2. The ends lost 0 bases at V and 5 bases at J; junction bases unmatched: 8. Germline lookup yields CDR1 SGDLS and CDR2 YYNGEE. CDR3 length equals 15 residues.

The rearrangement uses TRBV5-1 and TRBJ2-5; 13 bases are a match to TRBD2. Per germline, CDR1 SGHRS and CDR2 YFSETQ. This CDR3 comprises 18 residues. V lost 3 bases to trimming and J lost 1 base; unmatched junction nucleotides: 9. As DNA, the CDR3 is TGCGCCAGCAGCTCCGGGACTAGCGGGAACCTGCTCCAAGAGACCCAGTACTTC. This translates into CASSSGTSGNLLQETQYF.

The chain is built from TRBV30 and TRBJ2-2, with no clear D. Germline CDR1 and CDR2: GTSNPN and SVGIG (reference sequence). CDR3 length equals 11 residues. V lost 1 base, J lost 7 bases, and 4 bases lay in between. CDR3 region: CAWSALGELFF. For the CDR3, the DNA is TGTGCCTGGAGTGCTCTCGGGGAGCTGTTTTTT.

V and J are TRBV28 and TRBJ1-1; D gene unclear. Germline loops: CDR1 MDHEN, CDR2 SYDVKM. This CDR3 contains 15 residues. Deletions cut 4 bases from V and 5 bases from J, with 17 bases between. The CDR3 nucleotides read TGTGCCAGCAGTTCCTTTGGGGAGGGAGGTACTGAAGCTTTCTTT. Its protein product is CASSSFGEGGTEAFF. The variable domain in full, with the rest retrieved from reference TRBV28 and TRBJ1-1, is DVKVTQSSRYLVKRTGEKVFLECVQDMDHENMFWYRQDPGLGLRLIYFSYDVKMKEKGDIPEGYSVSREKKERFSLILESASTNQTSMYLCASSSFGEGGTEAFFGQGTRLTVV.

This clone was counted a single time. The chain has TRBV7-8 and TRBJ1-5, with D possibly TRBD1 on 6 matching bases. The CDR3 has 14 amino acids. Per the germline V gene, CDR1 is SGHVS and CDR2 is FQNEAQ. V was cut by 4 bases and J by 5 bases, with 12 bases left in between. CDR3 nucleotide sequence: TGTGCCAGCAGCTCACAACAGGGCGATCAGCCCCAGCATTTT. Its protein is CASSSQQGDQPQHF. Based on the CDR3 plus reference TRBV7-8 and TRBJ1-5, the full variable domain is GAGVSQSPRYKVAKRGQDVALRCDPISGHVSLFWYQQALGQGPEFLTYFQNEAQLDKSGLPSDRFFAERPEGSVSTLKIQRTQQEDSAVYLCASSSQQGDQPQHFGDGTRLSIL.

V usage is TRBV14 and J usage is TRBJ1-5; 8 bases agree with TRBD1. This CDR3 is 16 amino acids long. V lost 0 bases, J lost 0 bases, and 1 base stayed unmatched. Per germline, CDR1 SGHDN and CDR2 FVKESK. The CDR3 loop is CASSQDRGHSNQPQHF. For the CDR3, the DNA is TGTGCCAGCAGCCAAGACAGGGGGCATAGCAATCAGCCCCAGCATTTT.

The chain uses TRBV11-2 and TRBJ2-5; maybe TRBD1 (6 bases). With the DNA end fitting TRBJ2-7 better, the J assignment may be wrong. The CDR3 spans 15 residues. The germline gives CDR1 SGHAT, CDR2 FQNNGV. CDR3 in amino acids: CASSSPRGHNYEQYF. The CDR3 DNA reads TGTGCCAGCAGTTCACCTCGGGGACACAACTACGAGCAGTACTTC.

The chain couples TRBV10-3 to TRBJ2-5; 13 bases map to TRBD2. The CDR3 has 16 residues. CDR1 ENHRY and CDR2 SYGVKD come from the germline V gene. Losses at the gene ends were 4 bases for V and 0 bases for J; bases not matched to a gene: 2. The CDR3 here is CAISGGTSGDQETQYF. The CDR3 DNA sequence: TGTGCCATCAGTGGGGGGACTAGCGGGGACCAAGAGACCCAGTACTTC.

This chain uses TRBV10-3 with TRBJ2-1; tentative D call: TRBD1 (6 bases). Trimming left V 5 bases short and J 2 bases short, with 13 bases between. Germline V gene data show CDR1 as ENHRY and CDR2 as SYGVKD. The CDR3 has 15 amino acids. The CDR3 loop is CAISRDTSPYNEQFF. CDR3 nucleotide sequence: TGTGCCATCAGTCGGGACACTTCCCCCTACAATGAGCAGTTCTTC.

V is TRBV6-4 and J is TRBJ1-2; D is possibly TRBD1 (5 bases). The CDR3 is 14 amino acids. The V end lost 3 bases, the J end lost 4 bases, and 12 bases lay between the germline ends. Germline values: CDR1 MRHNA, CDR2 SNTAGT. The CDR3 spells CASSEGREGYGYTF. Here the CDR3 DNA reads TGTGCCAGCAGTGAGGGCAGGGAAGGCTATGGCTACACCTTC.

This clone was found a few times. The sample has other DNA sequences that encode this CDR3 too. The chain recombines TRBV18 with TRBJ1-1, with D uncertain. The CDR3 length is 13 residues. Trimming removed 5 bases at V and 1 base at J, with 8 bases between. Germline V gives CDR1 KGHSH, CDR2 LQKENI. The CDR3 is CASSGQANTEAFF. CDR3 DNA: TGTGCCAGCTCAGGGCAGGCGAACACTGAAGCTTTCTTT. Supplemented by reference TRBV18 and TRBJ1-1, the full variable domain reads NAGVMQNPRHLVRRRGQEARLRCSPMKGHSHVYWYRQLPEEGLKFMVYLQKENIIDESGMPKERFSAEFPKEGPSILRIQQVVRGDSAAYFCASSGQANTEAFFGQGTRLTVV.

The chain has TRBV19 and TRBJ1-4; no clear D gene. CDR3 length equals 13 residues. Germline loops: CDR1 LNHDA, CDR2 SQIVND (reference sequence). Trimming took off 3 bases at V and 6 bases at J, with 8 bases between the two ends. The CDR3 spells CASSIRVDEKLFF. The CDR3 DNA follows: TGTGCCAGTAGTATCCGGGTTGATGAAAAACTGTTTTTT.

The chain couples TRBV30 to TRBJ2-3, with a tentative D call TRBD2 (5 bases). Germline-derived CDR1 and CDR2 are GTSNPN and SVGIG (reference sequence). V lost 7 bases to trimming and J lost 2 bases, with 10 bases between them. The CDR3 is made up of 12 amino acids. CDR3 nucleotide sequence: TGTGCCTATACTAGATACACAGATACGCAGTATTTT. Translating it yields CAYTRYTDTQYF.

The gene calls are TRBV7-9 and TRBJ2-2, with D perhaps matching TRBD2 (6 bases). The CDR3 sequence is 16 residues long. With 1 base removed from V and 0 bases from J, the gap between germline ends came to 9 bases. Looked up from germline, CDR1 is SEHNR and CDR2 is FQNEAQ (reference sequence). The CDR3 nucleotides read TGTGCCAGCAGCTTAGACGGGGGAACGAACACCGGGGAGCTGTTTTTT. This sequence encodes CASSLDGGTNTGELFF.

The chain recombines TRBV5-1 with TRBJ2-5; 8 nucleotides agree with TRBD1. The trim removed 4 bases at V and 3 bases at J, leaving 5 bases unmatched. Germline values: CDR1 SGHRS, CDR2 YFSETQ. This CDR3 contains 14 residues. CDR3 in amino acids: CASSIPGQEETQYF. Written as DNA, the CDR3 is TGCGCCAGCAGCATTCCGGGACAGGAAGAGACCCAGTACTTC.

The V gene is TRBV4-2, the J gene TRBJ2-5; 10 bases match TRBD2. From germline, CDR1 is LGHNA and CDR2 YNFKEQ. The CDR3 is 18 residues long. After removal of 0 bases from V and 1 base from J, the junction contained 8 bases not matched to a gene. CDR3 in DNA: TGTGCCAGCAGCCAAGATCTTAGCGGGGGGCGAAGCCAAGAGACCCAGTACTTC. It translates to CASSQDLSGGRSQETQYF.

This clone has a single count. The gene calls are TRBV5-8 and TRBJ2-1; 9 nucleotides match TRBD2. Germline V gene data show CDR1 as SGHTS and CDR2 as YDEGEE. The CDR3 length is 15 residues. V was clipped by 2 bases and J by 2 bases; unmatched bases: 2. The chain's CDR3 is CASSFGGGAYNEQFF. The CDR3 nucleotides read TGTGCCAGCAGCTTCGGCGGGGGGGCCTACAATGAGCAGTTCTTC.

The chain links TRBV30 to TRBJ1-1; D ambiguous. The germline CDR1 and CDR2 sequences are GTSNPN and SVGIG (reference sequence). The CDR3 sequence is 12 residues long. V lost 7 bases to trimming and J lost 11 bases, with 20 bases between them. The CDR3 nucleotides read TGTGCCTTCCGAGGTAAGCCAAGAGGGGCTTTCTTT. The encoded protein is CAFRGKPRGAFF.

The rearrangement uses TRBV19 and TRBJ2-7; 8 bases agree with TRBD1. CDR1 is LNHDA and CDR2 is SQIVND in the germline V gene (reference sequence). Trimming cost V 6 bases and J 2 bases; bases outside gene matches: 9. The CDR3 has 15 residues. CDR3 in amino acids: CASSGQGISAYEQYF. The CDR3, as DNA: TGTGCCAGTAGCGGACAGGGTATCTCCGCCTACGAGCAGTACTTC.

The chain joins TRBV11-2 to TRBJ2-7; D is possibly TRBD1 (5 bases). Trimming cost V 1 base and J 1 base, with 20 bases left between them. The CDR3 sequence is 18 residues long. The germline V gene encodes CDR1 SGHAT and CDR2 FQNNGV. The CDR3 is CASSLAKRPGRASYEQYF. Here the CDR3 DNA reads TGTGCCAGCAGCTTAGCAAAAAGACCGGGCAGGGCATCCTACGAGCAGTACTTC.

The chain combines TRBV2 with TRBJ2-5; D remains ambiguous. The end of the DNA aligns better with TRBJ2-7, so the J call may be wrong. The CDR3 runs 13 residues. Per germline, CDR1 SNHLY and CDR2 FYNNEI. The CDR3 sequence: CASSELVAYEQYF. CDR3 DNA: TGTGCCAGCAGTGAGTTAGTCGCATACGAGCAGTACTTC.

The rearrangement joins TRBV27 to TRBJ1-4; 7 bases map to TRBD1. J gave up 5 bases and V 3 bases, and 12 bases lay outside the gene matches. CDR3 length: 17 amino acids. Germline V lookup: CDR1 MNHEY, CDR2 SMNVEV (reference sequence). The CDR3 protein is CASSFRGRGARNEKLFF. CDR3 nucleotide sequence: TGTGCCAGCAGTTTCAGGGGCAGGGGGGCGAGAAATGAAAAACTGTTTTTT.

Here the CDR3 DNA reads TGTGCCAGCAGTCCGGACAGGGCCTACGAGCAGTACTTC. It codes for CASSPDRAYEQYF. The chain carries TRBV6-6 and TRBJ2-7; the match to TRBD1 covers 8 bases. After removal of 5 bases from V and 2 bases from J, the junction contained 2 bases not matched to a gene. Germline CDR1 MNHNY, CDR2 SVGAGI (reference sequence). The CDR3 consists of 13 residues.

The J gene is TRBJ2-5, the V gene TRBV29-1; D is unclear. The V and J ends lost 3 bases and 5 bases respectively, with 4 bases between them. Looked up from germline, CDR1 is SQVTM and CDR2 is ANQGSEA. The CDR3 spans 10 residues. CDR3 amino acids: CSVDSETQYF. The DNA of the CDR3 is TGCAGCGTTGACTCGGAGACCCAGTACTTC.

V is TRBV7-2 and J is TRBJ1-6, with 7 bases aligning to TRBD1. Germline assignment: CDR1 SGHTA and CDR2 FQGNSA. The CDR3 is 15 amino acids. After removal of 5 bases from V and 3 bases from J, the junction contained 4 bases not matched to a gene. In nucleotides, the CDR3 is TGTGCCAGCAGCGAGAGACAGGGCTATAATTCACCCCTCCACTTT. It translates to CASSERQGYNSPLHF.

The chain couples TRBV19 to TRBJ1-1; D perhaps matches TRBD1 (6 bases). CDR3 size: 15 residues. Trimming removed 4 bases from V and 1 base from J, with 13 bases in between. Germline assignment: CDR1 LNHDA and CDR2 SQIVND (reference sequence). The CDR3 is CASSTRDTRNTEAFF. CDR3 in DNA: TGTGCCAGTAGTACCCGGGACACCCGGAACACTGAAGCTTTCTTT.

The CDR3 nucleotides are TGTGCCAGCAGCCCCGACGGGGAGACCCAGTACTTC. Its translation is CASSPDGETQYF. The gene calls are TRBV5-4 and TRBJ2-5; D is ambiguous. Trimming took off 4 bases at V and 5 bases at J, with 9 bases between the two ends. The germline gives CDR1 SGHNT, CDR2 YYREEE (reference sequence). CDR3 size: 12 residues.